This T cell receptor beta chain was obtained from a study of blood T cell repertoires in COVID-19. Overall study context: COVID-19 samples from acute and convalescent phases originated in the United States, Italy and Spain. T cells, B-cell-depleted T cells, or PBMCs supplied cDNA or gDNA.

Original handling: By means of reference gene primer amplification, nucleated cell counts were estimated. TCRdb's table, derived via immunoSEQ multiplex PCR, lists solely in-frame clones and lacks some. The D gene and trimming were derived from the DNA, and the V and J assignments and clone size from that table. The table records about 150,000 clones, 87% of them present only once. The TCR comes from an elderly man with acute or convalescent COVID-19. Sequencing was carried out using peripheral blood.

In nucleotides, the CDR3 is TGTGCCAGCAGTTTACTCGGGGGGCGCGGGGAGCTGTTTTTT. Amino acid sequence: CASSLLGGRGELFF. V and J are TRBV28 and TRBJ2-2; weak D call: TRBD2 (7 bases). The CDR3 has 14 residues. Between the trimmed V and J ends, which lost 2 bases and 7 bases, there was a span of 11 bases. Germline V lookup: CDR1 MDHEN, CDR2 SYDVKM. Using reference TRBV28 and TRBJ2-2 for the parts outside the CDR3, the full variable domain is DVKVTQSSRYLVKRTGEKVFLECVQDMDHENMFWYRQDPGLGLRLIYFSYDVKMKEKGDIPEGYSVSREKKERFSLILESASTNQTSMYLCASSLLGGRGELFFGEGSRLTVL.